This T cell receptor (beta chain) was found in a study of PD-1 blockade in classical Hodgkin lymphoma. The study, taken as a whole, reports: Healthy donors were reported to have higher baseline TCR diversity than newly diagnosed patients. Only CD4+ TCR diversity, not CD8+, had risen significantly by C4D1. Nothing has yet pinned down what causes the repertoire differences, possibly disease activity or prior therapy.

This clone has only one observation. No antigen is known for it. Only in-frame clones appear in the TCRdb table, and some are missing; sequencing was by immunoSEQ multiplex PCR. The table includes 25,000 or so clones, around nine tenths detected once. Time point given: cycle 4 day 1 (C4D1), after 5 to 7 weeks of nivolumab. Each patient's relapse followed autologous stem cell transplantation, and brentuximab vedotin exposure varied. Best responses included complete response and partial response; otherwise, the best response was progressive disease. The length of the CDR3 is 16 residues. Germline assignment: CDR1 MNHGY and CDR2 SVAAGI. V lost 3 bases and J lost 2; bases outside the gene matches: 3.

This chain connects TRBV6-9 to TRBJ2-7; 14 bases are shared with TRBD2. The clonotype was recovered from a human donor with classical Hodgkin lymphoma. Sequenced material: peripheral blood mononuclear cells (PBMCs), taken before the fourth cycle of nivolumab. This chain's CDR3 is CASSYLTSGRAYEQYF. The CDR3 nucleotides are TGTGCCAGCAGTTACCTGACTAGCGGGAGGGCCTACGAGCAGTACTTC.